A single sample is the source of the 10 T cell receptor beta chains below, sequenced in a study of T-cell reconstitution after alpha-beta-depleted transplantation in children. As it was prepared, the TCRbeta library received unique molecular identifiers. TCRdb fed the PCR reads into MiXCR, producing one record per CDR3 protein. The sample has about 360,000 distinct CDR3 sequences, roughly 13% seen once. The sample consisted of PBMCs, taken from the stem cell graft. All receptors come from a human donor who donated a stem cell graft to a child with Fanconi anemia.

This clonotype was counted ten times or more. The J gene is TRBJ2-1, the V gene TRBV7-6; unclear D gene. Trimming cost V 2 bases and J 5 bases, with 7 bases left between them. The germline V gene has CDR1 SGHVS and CDR2 FNYEAQ. CDR3 length: 13 amino acids. The CDR3 loop is CASSLPNDNEQFF. CDR3 bases: TGTGCCAGCAGCTTACCCAATGACAATGAGCAGTTCTTC. Using reference TRBV7-6 and TRBJ2-1 for the parts outside the CDR3, the full variable domain is GAGVSQSPRYKVTKRGQDVALRCDPISGHVSLYWYRQALGQGPEFLTYFNYEAQQDKSGLPNDRFSAERPEGSISTLTIQRTEQRDSAMYRCASSLPNDNEQFFGPGTRLTVL.

This clonotype was counted between two and nine times. The rearrangement uses TRBV6-5 and TRBJ1-1; tentatively, D is TRBD1 (5 bases). The V gene's germline CDR1 is MNHEY and CDR2 SVGAGI. V lost 0 bases, J lost 1 base, and 12 bases lay in between. This CDR3 region has 16 residues. In DNA, the CDR3 is TGTGCCAGCAGTTACTCTCCCCCAGGGAGGAACACTGAAGCTTTCTTT. This encodes CASSYSPPGRNTEAFF.

This chain connects TRBV12-3 or TRBV12-4 to TRBJ2-7; TRBD1 matches 9 bases. The CDR3 sequence is 14 residues long. V shed 3 bases and J 3 bases; nucleotides not matched to a gene: 3. The CDR3 loop is CASSFWDRVYEQYF. CDR3 in DNA: TGTGCCAGCAGTTTTTGGGACAGGGTCTACGAGCAGTACTTC.

This clonotype showed up just a few times. This chain's CDR3 is CASSSMGGIYGYTF. CDR3 nucleotides: TGTGCCAGCAGTTCGATGGGGGGAATCTATGGCTACACCTTC. The rearrangement uses TRBV12-3 or TRBV12-4 and TRBJ1-2, with D maybe TRBD1 (5 bases). This CDR3 contains 14 residues. Trimming stripped 4 bases from V and 4 bases from J, with 13 bases between.

This clonotype appeared a few times. The V call is TRBV19, the J call TRBJ2-1; D may be TRBD1 (6 bases). CDR1 is LNHDA and CDR2 is SQIVND in the germline V gene (reference sequence). Deletions cut 5 bases from V and 8 bases from J, with 7 bases between. The CDR3 contains 11 residues. The CDR3 is CASSPGDEQFF. The CDR3 region has the DNA TGTGCCAGTAGTCCAGGGGATGAGCAGTTCTTC.

The chain uses TRBV2 and TRBJ1-3; tentatively, D is TRBD1 (5 bases). Germline V gene sequence: CDR1 SNHLY, CDR2 FYNNEI. CDR3 length: 19 residues. The ends were cut back, 8 bases at V and 4 bases at J, with 30 bases in the middle. The CDR3 spells CASCFPREGRKRSGNTIYF. For the CDR3, the DNA is TGTGCCAGCTGCTTTCCACGGGAGGGGCGGAAGAGATCGGGAAACACCATATATTTT.

This chain joins TRBV5-4 and TRBJ1-2, with TRBD1 matching 9 bases. The CDR3 is 15 residues long. Trimming removed 2 bases from V and 5 bases from J; junction bases left unmatched: 7. Germline CDR1 is SGHNT and CDR2 is YYREEE (reference sequence). The DNA for the CDR3 is TGTGCCAGCAGCTTTCCAGGACAGGGGTCTTATGGCTACACCTTC. Its translation: CASSFPGQGSYGYTF.

V and J are TRBV5-1 and TRBJ1-1; TRBD1 aligns across 7 bases. This CDR3 region has 15 residues. The V gene's germline CDR1 is SGHRS and CDR2 YFSETQ. The V gene end was trimmed by 0 bases and the J gene end by 5 bases; junction bases not matched to a gene: 7. The CDR3 protein is CASSLEGQVKTEAFF. The CDR3 DNA reads as TGCGCCAGCAGCTTGGAAGGACAGGTTAAAACTGAAGCTTTCTTT.

This clonotype was seen repeatedly, ten times or more. The chain links TRBV2 to TRBJ2-1; 9 positions agree with TRBD1. The CDR3 covers 12 residues. V lost 6 bases to trimming and J lost 8 bases; unmatched junction nucleotides: 2. Germline CDR1 is SNHLY and CDR2 is FYNNEI. The CDR3 nucleotides are TGTGCCAGCAGGGACAGGGGCTATGAGCAGTTCTTC. It specifies CASRDRGYEQFF.

This clonotype has more than one count but fewer than ten. J is TRBJ2-1 and V is TRBV5-1, with 9 nucleotides matching TRBD1. In germline, CDR1 is SGHRS, CDR2 YFSETQ. Unmatched junction bases numbered 9, after V lost 0 bases and J lost 8 bases. The CDR3 totals 16 residues. The DNA of the CDR3 is TGCGCCAGCAGCTTGGGTTTACAGGGGGCAGGTGATGAGCAGTTCTTC. Translated, it gives CASSLGLQGAGDEQFF.